Below, 18 T cell receptor beta chains from the same sample are listed, as sequenced in a study of blood T cell repertoires in COVID-19. Assay used: immunoSEQ multiplex PCR; TCRdb lists only in-frame clones, some missing. The sample includes tens of thousands of clones, 70% to 80% of them seen just once. The sequencing sample was made of peripheral blood. The receptors stem from a man older than 75 with acute or convalescent COVID-19.

The chain recombines TRBV24-1 with TRBJ2-2, with 11 bases lining up with TRBD2. V gave up 3 bases and J gave up 5 bases; unmatched junction bases: 4. Per germline, CDR1 KGHDR and CDR2 SFDVKD. The CDR3 is 16 residues long. The CDR3 DNA is TGTGCCACCAGTGATCCGACTAGCGGGGCAACCGGGGAGCTGTTTTTT. Translation gives CATSDPTSGATGELFF.

The chain is built from TRBV4-1 and TRBJ1-3, with 8 positions matching TRBD1. Germline V CDR1 and CDR2: MGHRA, YSYEKL. The length of the CDR3 is 15 residues. Germline trimming cut 6 bases from V and 0 bases from J; bases unmatched to any gene: 4. Written as DNA, the CDR3 is TGCGCCAGCAGTATAACAGGGGGCTCTGGAAACACCATATATTTT. Translation: CASSITGGSGNTIYF.

The rearrangement uses TRBV28 and TRBJ1-2; no reliable D call. The germline gives CDR1 MDHEN, CDR2 SYDVKM. V lost 8 bases, J lost 2 bases, and 9 bases lay in between. This CDR3 is built from 12 residues. The CDR3 bases are TGTGCCAGCCGAGATACCAACTATGGCTACACCTTC. This encodes CASRDTNYGYTF.

The chain carries TRBV19 and TRBJ2-5; 14 bases match TRBD2. The J segment lost 5 bases and the V segment lost 4 bases, leaving 12 bases of the junction unmatched. The CDR3 sequence is 18 residues long. CDR1 is LNHDA and CDR2 is SQIVND in the germline V gene (reference sequence). In nucleotides, the CDR3 is TGTGCCAGTAGTAAGGGACTAGCGGGAGACTTAAGTAGGGAGACCCAGTACTTC. Protein product: CASSKGLAGDLSRETQYF. Based on the CDR3 plus reference TRBV19 and TRBJ2-5, the full variable domain is DGGITQSPKYLFRKEGQNVTLSCEQNLNHDAMYWYRQDPGQGLRLIYYSQIVNDFQKGDIAEGYSVSREKKESFPLTVTSAQKNPTAFYLCASSKGLAGDLSRETQYFGPGTRLLVL.

The genes are TRBV3-1 (or the pseudogene TRBV3-2) and TRBJ1-4, with 9 bases matching TRBD1. With V trimmed by 5 bases and J by 8 bases, 6 bases remained unmatched. The CDR3 extends over 14 amino acids. CDR1 LGHDT and CDR2 YNNKEL come from the germline V gene (reference sequence). CDR3 in DNA: TGTGCCAGCAGCAGACAGGGGGTCCGGGAAAAACTGTTTTTT. Encoded protein: CASSRQGVREKLFF.

The chain carries TRBV7-9 and TRBJ2-2, with D uncertain. CDR3 length equals 13 residues. V was pared by 4 bases and J by 4 bases, with 7 bases between. Germline V gives CDR1 SEHNR, CDR2 FQNEAQ (reference sequence). CDR3 in DNA: TGTGCCAGCAGCTCGAGGAGCACCGGGGAGCTGTTTTTT. Translation: CASSSRSTGELFF. The variable domain in full, with the rest retrieved from reference TRBV7-9 and TRBJ2-2, is DTGVSQNPRHKITKRGQNVTFRCDPISEHNRLYWYRQTLGQGPEFLTYFQNEAQLEKSRLLSDRFSAERPKGSFSTLEIQRTEQGDSAMYLCASSSRSTGELFFGEGSRLTVL.

J is TRBJ1-1 and V is TRBV7-9; 7 bases match TRBD1. The V and J ends lost 1 base and 2 bases, in that order; junction bases with no gene match: 1. The CDR3 loop spans 14 amino acids. Germline CDR1 is SEHNR and CDR2 is FQNEAQ (reference sequence). DNA for the CDR3: TGTGCCAGCAGCTTAGTAGGGGGCAACACTGAAGCTTTCTTT. The encoded protein is CASSLVGGNTEAFF.

This clone has just one count. The chain has TRBV29-1 and TRBJ1-1; 10 nucleotides align to TRBD1. Germline CDR1 and CDR2: SQVTM and ANQGSEA. J gave up 3 bases and V 3 bases, and 1 base lay outside the gene matches. The CDR3 is 13 residues long. CDR3 bases: TGCAGCGTTGACGGGACAGGGGACACTGAAGCTTTCTTT. Translated: CSVDGTGDTEAFF.

The V and J genes are TRBV7-9 and TRBJ1-6, with D maybe TRBD1 (5 bases). In germline, CDR1 is SEHNR, CDR2 FQNEAQ (reference sequence). V lost 3 bases, J lost 6 bases, and 12 bases lay in between. The CDR3 covers 15 residues. CDR3 region: CASSFPPGGNSPLHF. The CDR3 coding sequence is TGTGCCAGCAGCTTTCCCCCGGGGGGTAATTCACCCCTCCACTTT.

This chain connects TRBV6-5 to TRBJ1-1, with D tentatively TRBD1 (5 bases). CDR1 and CDR2 from the germline V gene are MNHEY and SVGAGI. The CDR3 is made up of 13 amino acids. V lost 5 bases and J lost 4, with 11 bases in between. In DNA form, the CDR3 reads TGTGCCAGCAGTCCGCCCCAGGGCACTGAAGCTTTCTTT. It specifies CASSPPQGTEAFF.

The rearrangement uses TRBV18 and TRBJ2-5, with 14 bases fitting TRBD2. Germline values: CDR1 KGHSH, CDR2 LQKENI. The ends lost 3 bases at V and 4 bases at J; junction bases unmatched: 4. This CDR3 comprises 16 residues. CDR3 sequence: CASSPGLAGVRETQYF. DNA for the CDR3: TGTGCCAGCTCACCGGGACTAGCGGGAGTTCGAGAGACCCAGTACTTC.

This clone showed up just once. This rearrangement joins TRBV5-1 to TRBJ2-7; 7 positions agree with TRBD1. Per the germline V gene, CDR1 is SGHRS and CDR2 is YFSETQ. The V gene end was trimmed by 4 bases and the J gene end by 2 bases; junction bases not matched to a gene: 9. The CDR3 loop spans 15 amino acids. CDR3 sequence (DNA): TGCGCCAGCAGCGTGAGACAGGGTAGCGCCTACGAGCAGTACTTC. Translated: CASSVRQGSAYEQYF.

The chain employs TRBV12-5 and TRBJ1-1; D is possibly TRBD1 (5 bases). There are 13 residues in the CDR3. Trimming removed 1 base at V and 7 bases at J, with 10 bases between. Germline CDR1 reads LGHNT; CDR2 reads FRNRAP. For the CDR3, the DNA is TGTGCTAGTGGTTTGGAAGGGGTTGGTGAAGCTTTCTTT. As protein: CASGLEGVGEAFF. The variable domain in full, completed from reference TRBV12-5 and TRBJ1-1, reads DARVTQTPRHKVTEMGQEVTMRCQPILGHNTVFWYRQTMMQGLELLAYFRNRAPLDDSGMPKDRFSAEMPDATLATLKIQPSEPRDSAVYFCASGLEGVGEAFFGQGTRLTVV.

The chain uses TRBV2 and TRBJ2-4, with D tentatively TRBD1 (6 bases). Germline V CDR1 and CDR2: SNHLY, FYNNEI. Trimming stripped 3 bases from V and 8 bases from J, with 11 bases between. The CDR3 is 13 residues long. CDR3 loop: CASSDTGIYIQYF. The CDR3 DNA sequence: TGTGCCAGCAGTGATACAGGGATATACATTCAGTACTTC.

The rearrangement links TRBV2 to TRBJ2-3, with 8 bases that match TRBD1. The CDR3 has 16 amino acids. Germline trimming cut 3 bases from V and 0 bases from J; bases unmatched to any gene: 5. From germline, CDR1 is SNHLY and CDR2 FYNNEI. In DNA form, the CDR3 reads TGTGCCAGCAGTGAGGGGACAGGACCTAGCACAGATACGCAGTATTTT. As protein: CASSEGTGPSTDTQYF.

J is TRBJ2-5 and V is TRBV28; 10 nucleotides align to TRBD1. V lost 7 bases to trimming and J lost 3 bases; unmatched junction nucleotides: 11. This CDR3 contains 16 residues. Germline V CDR1 and CDR2: MDHEN, SYDVKM. Here the CDR3 reads CASNKPGQGTEETQYF. The CDR3, as DNA: TGTGCCAGCAATAAACCGGGACAGGGGACTGAAGAGACCCAGTACTTC. The full variable domain, rest sourced from reference TRBV28 and TRBJ2-5, is DVKVTQSSRYLVKRTGEKVFLECVQDMDHENMFWYRQDPGLGLRLIYFSYDVKMKEKGDIPEGYSVSREKKERFSLILESASTNQTSMYLCASNKPGQGTEETQYFGPGTRLLVL.

This rearrangement joins TRBV5-1 to TRBJ1-1; tentative D call: TRBD1 (5 bases). Germline values: CDR1 SGHRS, CDR2 YFSETQ. V gave up 0 bases and J gave up 0 bases, with 18 bases separating them. The CDR3 spans 18 residues. The CDR3, as DNA: TGCGCCAGCAGCTTGGGTGGGAGGGGTAGGAGCATGAACACTGAAGCTTTCTTT. This gives the protein CASSLGGRGRSMNTEAFF.

The rearrangement uses TRBV19 and TRBJ2-1; TRBD2 might be the D (5 bases). This CDR3 spans 13 amino acids. CDR1 is LNHDA, CDR2 SQIVND, per germline (reference sequence). V dropped 4 bases and J dropped 5 bases, with 9 bases sitting between them. CDR3 DNA sequence: TGTGCCAGTAGTAGAGGGAGTAACAATGAGCAGTTCTTC. Its protein is CASSRGSNNEQFF.